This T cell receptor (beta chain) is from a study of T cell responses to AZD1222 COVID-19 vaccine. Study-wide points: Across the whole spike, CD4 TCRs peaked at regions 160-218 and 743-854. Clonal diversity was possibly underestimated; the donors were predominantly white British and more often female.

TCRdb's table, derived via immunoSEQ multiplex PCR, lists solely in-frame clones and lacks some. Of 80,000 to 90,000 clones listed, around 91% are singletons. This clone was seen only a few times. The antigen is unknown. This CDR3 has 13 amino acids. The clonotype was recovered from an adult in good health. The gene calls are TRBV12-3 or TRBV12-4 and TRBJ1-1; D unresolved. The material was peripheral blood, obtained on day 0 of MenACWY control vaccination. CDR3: CANRRALNTEAFF. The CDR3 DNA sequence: TGTGCTAATAGGCGGGCCCTGAACACTGAAGCTTTCTTT.